The 5 T cell receptor beta chains given below trace back to one sample, sequenced in a study of T cell changes during pregnancy in multiple sclerosis. Sequencing was performed with immunoSEQ multiplex PCR; in TCRdb, only in-frame clones are kept and a portion is missing. The table lists 55,000 to 85,000 clones, 94% of them singletons, with 0.5% to 0.65% in the top ten. The sequences come from peripheral blood, collected in the third trimester of pregnancy. These receptors were collected from a female donor with multiple sclerosis, enrolled in a pregnancy study.

The chain uses TRBV7-8 and TRBJ2-1; D is perhaps TRBD2 (6 bases). This CDR3 has 13 residues. Germline CDR1 and CDR2: SGHVS and FQNEAQ. V dropped 1 base and J dropped 10 bases, with 11 bases sitting between them. In nucleotides, the CDR3 is TGTGCCAGCAGCTTAGTGAGTGGGGGGGAGCAGTTCTTC. Residues: CASSLVSGGEQFF. The complete variable domain, with remaining parts taken from reference TRBV7-8 and TRBJ2-1, reads GAGVSQSPRYKVAKRGQDVALRCDPISGHVSLFWYQQALGQGPEFLTYFQNEAQLDKSGLPSDRFFAERPEGSVSTLKIQRTQQEDSAVYLCASSLVSGGEQFFGPGTRLTVL.

V gene TRBV10-1 combines with J gene TRBJ1-1; D is perhaps TRBD1 (5 bases). Germline V gives CDR1 WNHNN, CDR2 SYGVQD (reference sequence). Deletions cut 3 bases from V and 5 bases from J, with 13 bases between. This CDR3 region has 14 residues. For the CDR3, the DNA is TGCGCCAGCAGTGAATCGGGGGAGAGGACTGAAGCTTTCTTT. Translating it yields CASSESGERTEAFF.

The CDR3 nucleotides are TGTGCCAGCAGCTTGGGGGCAGGTCAGCCCCAGCATTTT. As protein: CASSLGAGQPQHF. The rearrangement uses TRBV5-4 and TRBJ1-5; D is unclear. This CDR3 contains 13 residues. Trimming stripped 0 bases from V and 6 bases from J, with 7 bases between. CDR1 and CDR2 (germline): SGHNT, YYREEE (reference sequence).

The rearrangement joins TRBV19 to TRBJ1-1; D might be TRBD1 (6 bases). Germline V gene sequence: CDR1 LNHDA, CDR2 SQIVND (reference sequence). CDR3 length: 17 residues. The ends were cut back, 2 bases at V and 3 bases at J, with 19 bases in the middle. The CDR3 loop is CASSIRQGSIMDTEAFF. The DNA for the CDR3 is TGTGCCAGTAGTATAAGGCAGGGGAGCATTATGGACACTGAAGCTTTCTTT.

This chain connects TRBV7-3 to TRBJ2-3; D is perhaps TRBD2 (6 bases). The CDR3 is 14 residues long. The V gene lost 5 bases and the J gene lost 6 bases, with 15 bases spanning the gap. Germline values: CDR1 SGHTA, CDR2 FQGTGA. CDR3 sequence reads: CASSKMGGRDTQYF. The DNA of the CDR3 is TGTGCCAGCAGCAAGATGGGGGGTCGGGATACGCAGTATTTT. The full variable domain, its missing parts supplied by reference TRBV7-3 and TRBJ2-3, is GAGVSQTPSNKVTEKGKYVELRCDPISGHTALYWYRQSLGQGPEFLIYFQGTGAADDSGLPNDRFFAVRPEGSVSTLKIQRTERGDSAVYLCASSKMGGRDTQYFGPGTRLTVL.